The sequence of this T cell receptor beta chain was determined in a study of T-cell memory formation after mild COVID-19. Per germline, CDR1 SGHRS and CDR2 YFSETQ. CDR3 length equals 14 residues. V dropped 2 bases and J dropped 6; count of bases not matched to a gene: 5. Study-level findings and limits: Within pre-infection memory, some responding clones were found, suggesting cross-reactive memory joined. CD8+ contracting clones occupied EMRA, while CD4+ ones occupied mainly CM and EM.

5'RACE primed at constant segments yielded TCR alpha and TCR beta cDNA libraries bearing sample barcodes and UMIs. MiXCR, run by TCRdb on the 5' RACE reads, gives a single entry per CDR3 protein. The table lists 400,000 to 500,000 distinct CDR3 sequences, more than 15% of them singletons, with about 22% in the top ten. Comments on this clonotype: Its antigen is unidentified.

Sequences were obtained from PBMCs or a T cell subset sorted from them (not recorded which). The clonotype comes from a man aged 18 to 30 who had mild COVID-19 (a few samples of this study predate the infection). Cell type and time point are not known. This chain joins TRBV5-1 and TRBJ2-7, with TRBD2 matching 10 bases. The CDR3 coding sequence is TGCGCCAGCAGCTTCTTAGCGGGGGGTGGCGAGCAGTACGTC. Protein product: CASSFLAGGGEQYV.